A selection of T cell receptor beta chains follows, all from one sample in a study of T-cell memory formation after mild COVID-19. Via MiXCR, TCRdb re-called the 5' RACE reads, giving one row per CDR3 protein. The data hold around 220,000 distinct CDR3 sequences, with about 16% observed a single time. The sample was PBMCs or a T cell subset sorted from them (not recorded which). These receptors all come from a man aged 18 to 30 who had mild COVID-19 (a few samples of this study predate the infection). Cell type and time point are not known. Each CDR3 is given with its conserved first and last residue. Rows give clone size only sometimes, using once, few, many, or a class for an expanded clone.

cdr3_aa: CASSPREQGSKNIQYF; clone_size: few; v_call: TRBV23-1
cdr3_aa: CATSTRDWGSTDTQYF; clone_size: .; v_call: TRBV15
cdr3_aa: CASRTRDRVVTEAFF; clone_size: few; v_call: TRBV5-1
cdr3_aa: CASSVGTTSNQPQHF; clone_size: once; v_call: TRBV5-1
cdr3_aa: CASSEAPGTLYTF; clone_size: few; v_call: TRBV2
cdr3_aa: CASSFRTGSLYEQYF; clone_size: few; v_call: TRBV27
cdr3_aa: CASSLLATGGVYGYTF; clone_size: .; v_call: TRBV7-2
cdr3_aa: CSVRLGTGGLSKNIQYF; clone_size: .; v_call: TRBV29-1
cdr3_aa: CASVQGPQPQHF; clone_size: few; v_call: TRBV28
cdr3_aa: CASGRLAGGLNEQFF; clone_size: .; v_call: TRBV3-1